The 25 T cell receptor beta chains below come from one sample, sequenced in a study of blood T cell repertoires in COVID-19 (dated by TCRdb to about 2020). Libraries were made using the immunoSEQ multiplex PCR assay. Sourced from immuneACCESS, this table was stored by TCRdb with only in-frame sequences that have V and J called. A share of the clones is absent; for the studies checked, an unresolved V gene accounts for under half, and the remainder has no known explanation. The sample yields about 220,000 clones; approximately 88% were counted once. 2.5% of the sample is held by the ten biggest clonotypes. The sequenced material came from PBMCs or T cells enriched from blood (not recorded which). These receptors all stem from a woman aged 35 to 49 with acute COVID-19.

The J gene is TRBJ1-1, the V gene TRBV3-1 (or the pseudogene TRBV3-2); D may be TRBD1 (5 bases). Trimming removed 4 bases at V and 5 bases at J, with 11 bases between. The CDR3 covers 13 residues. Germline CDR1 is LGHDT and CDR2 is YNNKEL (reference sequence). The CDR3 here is CASSPRAGTEAFF. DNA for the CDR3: TGTGCCAGCAGCCCCAGGGCTGGGACTGAAGCTTTCTTT.

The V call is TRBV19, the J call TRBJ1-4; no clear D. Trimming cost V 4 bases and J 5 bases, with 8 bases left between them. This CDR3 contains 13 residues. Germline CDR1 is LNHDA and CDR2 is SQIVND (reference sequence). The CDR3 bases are TGTGCCAGTAGTAACAGCCAAAATGAAAAACTGTTTTTT. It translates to CASSNSQNEKLFF.

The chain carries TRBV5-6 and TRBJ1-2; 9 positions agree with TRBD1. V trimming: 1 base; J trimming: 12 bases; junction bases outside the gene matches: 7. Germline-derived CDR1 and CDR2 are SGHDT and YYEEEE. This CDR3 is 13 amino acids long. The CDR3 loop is CASSLSGQGRDTF. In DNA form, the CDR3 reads TGTGCCAGCAGCTTGTCCGGACAGGGGCGTGACACCTTC.

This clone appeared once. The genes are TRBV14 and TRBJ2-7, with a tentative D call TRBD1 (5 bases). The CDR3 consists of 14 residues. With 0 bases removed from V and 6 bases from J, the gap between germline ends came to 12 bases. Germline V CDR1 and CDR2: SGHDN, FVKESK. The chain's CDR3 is CASSQDRELREQYF. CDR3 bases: TGTGCCAGCAGCCAAGACAGGGAATTGCGCGAGCAGTACTTC.

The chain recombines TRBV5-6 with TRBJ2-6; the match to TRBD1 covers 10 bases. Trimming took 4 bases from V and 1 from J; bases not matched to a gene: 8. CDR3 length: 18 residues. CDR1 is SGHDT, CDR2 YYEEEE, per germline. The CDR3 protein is CASSLYRDRGSGANVLTF. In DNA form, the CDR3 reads TGTGCCAGCAGCCTCTACCGGGACAGGGGTTCTGGGGCCAACGTCCTGACTTTC.

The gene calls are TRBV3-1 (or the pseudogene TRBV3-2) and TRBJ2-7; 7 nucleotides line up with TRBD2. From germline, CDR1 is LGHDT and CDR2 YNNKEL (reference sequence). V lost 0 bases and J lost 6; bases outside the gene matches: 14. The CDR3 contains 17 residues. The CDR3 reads CASSQDSEGRGWGEQYV. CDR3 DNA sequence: TGTGCCAGCAGCCAAGATTCTGAGGGGAGGGGTTGGGGCGAGCAGTACGTC.

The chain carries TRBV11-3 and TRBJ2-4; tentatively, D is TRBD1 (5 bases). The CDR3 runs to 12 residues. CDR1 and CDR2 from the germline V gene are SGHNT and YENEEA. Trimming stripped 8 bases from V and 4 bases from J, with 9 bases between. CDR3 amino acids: CASGAGKNIQYF. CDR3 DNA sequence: TGTGCCAGCGGGGCAGGAAAAAACATTCAGTACTTC.

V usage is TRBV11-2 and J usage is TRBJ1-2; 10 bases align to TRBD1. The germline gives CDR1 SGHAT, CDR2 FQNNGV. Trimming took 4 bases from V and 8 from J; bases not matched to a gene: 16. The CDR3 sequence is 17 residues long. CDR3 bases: TGTGCCAGCAGCTCAACACACGGGACAGGGGTCACAGGGGGCTACACCTTC. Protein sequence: CASSSTHGTGVTGGYTF.

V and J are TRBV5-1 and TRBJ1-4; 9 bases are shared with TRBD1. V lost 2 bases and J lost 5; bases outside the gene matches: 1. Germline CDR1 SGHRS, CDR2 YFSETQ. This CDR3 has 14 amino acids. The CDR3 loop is CASSFGTGNEKLFF. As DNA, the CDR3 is TGCGCCAGCAGCTTTGGGACAGGGAATGAAAAACTGTTTTTT.

The CDR3 DNA reads as TGCGCCAGCAGCCTGACAGAGAATCAGCCCCAGCATTTT. Translation gives CASSLTENQPQHF. The V and J genes are TRBV10-2 and TRBJ1-5; the D gene is possibly TRBD1 (5 bases). Trimming pared 6 bases from V and 4 bases from J, leaving 10 bases between. Germline-derived CDR1 and CDR2 are WSHSY and SAAADI. The length of the CDR3 is 13 residues.

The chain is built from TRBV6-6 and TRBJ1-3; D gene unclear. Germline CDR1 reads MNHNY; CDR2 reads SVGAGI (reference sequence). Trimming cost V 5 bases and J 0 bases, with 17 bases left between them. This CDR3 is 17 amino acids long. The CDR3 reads CASSVASRVYSGNTIYF. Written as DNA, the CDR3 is TGTGCCAGCAGTGTCGCTAGTCGGGTTTACTCTGGAAACACCATATATTTT.

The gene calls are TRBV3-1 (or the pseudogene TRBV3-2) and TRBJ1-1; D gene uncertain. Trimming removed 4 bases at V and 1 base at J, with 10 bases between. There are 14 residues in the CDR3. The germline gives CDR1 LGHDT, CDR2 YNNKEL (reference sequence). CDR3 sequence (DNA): TGTGCCAGCAGCCGTGGGCAACAGAACACTGAAGCTTTCTTT. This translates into CASSRGQQNTEAFF.

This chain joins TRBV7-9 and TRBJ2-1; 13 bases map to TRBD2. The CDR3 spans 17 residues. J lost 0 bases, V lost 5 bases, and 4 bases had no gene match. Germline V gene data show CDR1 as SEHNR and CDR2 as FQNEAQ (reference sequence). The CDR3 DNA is TGTGCCAGCAGCCGTTGGACTAGCGGGAGCTCCTACAATGAGCAGTTCTTC. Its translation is CASSRWTSGSSYNEQFF.

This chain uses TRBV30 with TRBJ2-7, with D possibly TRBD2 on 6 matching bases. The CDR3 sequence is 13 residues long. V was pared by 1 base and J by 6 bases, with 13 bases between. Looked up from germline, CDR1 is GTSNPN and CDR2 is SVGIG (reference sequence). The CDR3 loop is CAWSARPGGEQYV. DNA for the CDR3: TGTGCCTGGAGTGCCCGCCCCGGGGGCGAGCAGTACGTC.

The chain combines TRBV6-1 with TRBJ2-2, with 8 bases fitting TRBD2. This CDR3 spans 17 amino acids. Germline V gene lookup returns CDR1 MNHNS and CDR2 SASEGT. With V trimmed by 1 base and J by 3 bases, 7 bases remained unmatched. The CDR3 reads CASSEVSGGGYTGELFF. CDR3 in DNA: TGTGCCAGCAGTGAAGTATCGGGCGGGGGGTACACCGGGGAGCTGTTTTTT.

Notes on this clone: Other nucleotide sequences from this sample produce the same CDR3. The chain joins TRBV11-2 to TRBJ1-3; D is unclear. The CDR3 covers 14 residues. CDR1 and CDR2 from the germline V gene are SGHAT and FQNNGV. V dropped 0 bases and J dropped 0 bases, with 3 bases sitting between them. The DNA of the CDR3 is TGTGCCAGCAGCTTAGACAGCTCTGGAAACACCATATATTTT. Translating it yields CASSLDSSGNTIYF.

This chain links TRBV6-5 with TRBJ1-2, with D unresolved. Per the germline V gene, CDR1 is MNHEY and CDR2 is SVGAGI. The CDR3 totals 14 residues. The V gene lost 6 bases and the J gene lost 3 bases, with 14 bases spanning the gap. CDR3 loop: CASRGRLTDYGYTF. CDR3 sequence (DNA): TGTGCCAGCAGGGGCAGGCTAACGGACTATGGCTACACCTTC.

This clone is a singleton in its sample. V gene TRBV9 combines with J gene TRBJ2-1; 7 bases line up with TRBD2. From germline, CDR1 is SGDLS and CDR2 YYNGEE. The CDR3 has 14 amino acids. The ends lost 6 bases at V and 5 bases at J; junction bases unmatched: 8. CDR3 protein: CASNPTSDHNEQFF. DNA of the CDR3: TGTGCCAGCAACCCCACTAGCGACCACAATGAGCAGTTCTTC. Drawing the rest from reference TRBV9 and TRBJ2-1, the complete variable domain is DSGVTQTPKHLITATGQRVTLRCSPRSGDLSVYWYQQSLDQGLQFLIQYYNGEERAKGNILERFSAQQFPDLHSELNLSSLELGDSALYFCASNPTSDHNEQFFGPGTRLTVL.

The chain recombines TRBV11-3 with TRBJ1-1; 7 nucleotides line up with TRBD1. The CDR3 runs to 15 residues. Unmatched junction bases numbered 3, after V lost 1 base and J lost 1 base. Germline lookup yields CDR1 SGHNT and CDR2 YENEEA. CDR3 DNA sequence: TGTGCCAGCAGCTTAGGAGACAGGGCGAACACTGAAGCTTTCTTT. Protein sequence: CASSLGDRANTEAFF.

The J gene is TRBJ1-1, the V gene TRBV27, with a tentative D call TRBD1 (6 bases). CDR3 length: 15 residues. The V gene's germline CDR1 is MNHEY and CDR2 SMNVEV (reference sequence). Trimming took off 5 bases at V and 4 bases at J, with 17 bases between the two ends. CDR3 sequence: CASSPHGGGGTEAFF. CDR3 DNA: TGTGCCAGCAGTCCCCATGGGGGCGGGGGCACTGAAGCTTTCTTT.

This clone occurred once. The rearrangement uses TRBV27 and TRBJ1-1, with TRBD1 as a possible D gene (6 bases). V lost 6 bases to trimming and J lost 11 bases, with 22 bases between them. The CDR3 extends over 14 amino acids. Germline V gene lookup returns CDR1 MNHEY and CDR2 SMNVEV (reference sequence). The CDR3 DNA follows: TGTGCCAGCAGCCTAGTGGGACATGCGGGGGGGGCTTTCTTT. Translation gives CASSLVGHAGGAFF.

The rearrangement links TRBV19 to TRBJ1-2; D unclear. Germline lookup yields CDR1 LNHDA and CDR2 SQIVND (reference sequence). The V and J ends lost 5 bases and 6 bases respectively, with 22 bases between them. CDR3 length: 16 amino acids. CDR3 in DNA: TGTGCCAGTAGTGTCCGGGTCAGCAGAAGCGAGGATGGCTACACCTTC. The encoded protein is CASSVRVSRSEDGYTF. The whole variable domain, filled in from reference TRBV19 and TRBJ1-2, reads DGGITQSPKYLFRKEGQNVTLSCEQNLNHDAMYWYRQDPGQGLRLIYYSQIVNDFQKGDIAEGYSVSREKKESFPLTVTSAQKNPTAFYLCASSVRVSRSEDGYTFGSGTRLTVV.

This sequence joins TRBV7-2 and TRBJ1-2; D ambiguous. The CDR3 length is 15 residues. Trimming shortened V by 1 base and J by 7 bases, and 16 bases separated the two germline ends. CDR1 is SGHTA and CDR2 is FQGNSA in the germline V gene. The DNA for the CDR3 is TGTGCCAGCAGCTTAGAACGTGGAGCGATGGGTGGCTACACCTTC. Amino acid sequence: CASSLERGAMGGYTF.

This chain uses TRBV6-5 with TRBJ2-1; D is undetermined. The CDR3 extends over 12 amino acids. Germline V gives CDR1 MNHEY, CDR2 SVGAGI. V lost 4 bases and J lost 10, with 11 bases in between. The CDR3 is CASSSLKAEQFF. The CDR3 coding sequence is TGTGCCAGCAGTTCTCTGAAAGCGGAGCAGTTCTTC.

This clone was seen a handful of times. As DNA, the CDR3 is TGCGCCAGCAGCGCGTCCCCGGGGGGCCAAGAGACCCAGTACTTC. Amino acid sequence: CASSASPGGQETQYF. V usage is TRBV5-1 and J usage is TRBJ2-5; 7 bases match TRBD2. J gave up 1 base and V 4 bases, and 7 bases lay outside the gene matches. This CDR3 region has 15 residues. Per the germline V gene, CDR1 is SGHRS and CDR2 is YFSETQ. Drawing the rest from reference TRBV5-1 and TRBJ2-5, the complete variable domain is KAGVTQTPRYLIKTRGQQVTLSCSPISGHRSVSWYQQTPGQGLQFLFEYFSETQRNKGNFPGRFSGRQFSNSRSEMNVSTLELGDSALYLCASSASPGGQETQYFGPGTRLLVL.